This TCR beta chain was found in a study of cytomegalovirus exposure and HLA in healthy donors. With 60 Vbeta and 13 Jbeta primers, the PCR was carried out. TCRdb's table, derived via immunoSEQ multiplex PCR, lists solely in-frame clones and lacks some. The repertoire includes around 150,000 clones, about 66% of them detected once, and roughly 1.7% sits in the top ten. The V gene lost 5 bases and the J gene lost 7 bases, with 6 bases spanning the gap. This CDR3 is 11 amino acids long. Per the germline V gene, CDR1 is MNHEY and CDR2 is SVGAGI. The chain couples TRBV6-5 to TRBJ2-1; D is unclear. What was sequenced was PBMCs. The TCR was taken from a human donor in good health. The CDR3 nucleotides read TGTGCCAGCAGTGCTAGGAATGAGCAGTTCTTC. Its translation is CASSARNEQFF.